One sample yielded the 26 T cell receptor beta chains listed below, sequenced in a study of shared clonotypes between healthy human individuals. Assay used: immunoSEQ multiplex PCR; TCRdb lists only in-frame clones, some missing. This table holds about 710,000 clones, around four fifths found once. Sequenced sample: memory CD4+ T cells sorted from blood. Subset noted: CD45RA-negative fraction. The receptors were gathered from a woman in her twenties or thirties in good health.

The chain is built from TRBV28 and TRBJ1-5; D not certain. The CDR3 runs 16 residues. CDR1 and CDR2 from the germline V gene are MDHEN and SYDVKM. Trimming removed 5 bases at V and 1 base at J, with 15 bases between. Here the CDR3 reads CASSTFPELSNQPQHF. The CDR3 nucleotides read TGTGCCAGCAGTACTTTTCCGGAGTTGAGCAATCAGCCCCAGCATTTT.

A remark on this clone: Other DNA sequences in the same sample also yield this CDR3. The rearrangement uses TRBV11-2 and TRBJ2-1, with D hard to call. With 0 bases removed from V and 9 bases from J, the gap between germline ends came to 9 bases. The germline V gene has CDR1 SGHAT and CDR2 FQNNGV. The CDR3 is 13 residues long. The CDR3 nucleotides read TGTGCCAGCAGCTTAGACCGGACCTCTGAGCAGTTCTTC. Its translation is CASSLDRTSEQFF. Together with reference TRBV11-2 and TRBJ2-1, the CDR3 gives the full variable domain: EAGVAQSPRYKIIEKRQSVAFWCNPISGHATLYWYQQILGQGPKLLIQFQNNGVVDDSQLPKDRFSAERLKGVDSTLKIQPAKLEDSAVYLCASSLDRTSEQFFGPGTRLTVL.

CDR3 DNA: TGTGCCAGCAGCGCGCAAACTAACACCGGGGAGCTGTTTTTT. It translates to CASSAQTNTGELFF. The chain links TRBV9 to TRBJ2-2; the D is unclear. CDR1 and CDR2 (germline): SGDLS, YYNGEE. Deletions cut 3 bases from V and 2 bases from J, with 8 bases between. This CDR3 region has 14 residues.

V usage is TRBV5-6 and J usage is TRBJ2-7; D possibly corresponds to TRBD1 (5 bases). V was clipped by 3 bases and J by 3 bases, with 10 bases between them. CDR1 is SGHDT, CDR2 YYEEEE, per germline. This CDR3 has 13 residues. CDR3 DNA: TGTGCCAGCAGCTCTCAGGGAATCTACGAGCAGTACTTC. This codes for CASSSQGIYEQYF.

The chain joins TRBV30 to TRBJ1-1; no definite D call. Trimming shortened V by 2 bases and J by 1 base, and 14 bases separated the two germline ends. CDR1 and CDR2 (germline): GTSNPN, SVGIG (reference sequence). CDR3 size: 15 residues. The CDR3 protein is CAWSWVSRENTEAFF. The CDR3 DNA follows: TGTGCCTGGAGTTGGGTGTCCAGAGAGAACACTGAAGCTTTCTTT. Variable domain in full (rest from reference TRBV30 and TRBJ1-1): SQTIHQWPATLVQPVGSPLSLECTVEGTSNPNLYWYRQAAGRGLQLLFYSVGIGQISSEVPQNLSASRPQDRQFILSSKKLLLSDSGFYLCAWSWVSRENTEAFFGQGTRLTVV.

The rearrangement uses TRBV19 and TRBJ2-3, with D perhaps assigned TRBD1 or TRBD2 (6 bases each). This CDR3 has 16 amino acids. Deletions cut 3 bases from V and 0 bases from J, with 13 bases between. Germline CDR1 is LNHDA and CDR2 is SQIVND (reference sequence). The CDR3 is CASSIPGGLSTDTQYF. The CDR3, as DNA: TGTGCCAGTAGTATTCCTGGGGGGCTCAGCACAGATACGCAGTATTTT.

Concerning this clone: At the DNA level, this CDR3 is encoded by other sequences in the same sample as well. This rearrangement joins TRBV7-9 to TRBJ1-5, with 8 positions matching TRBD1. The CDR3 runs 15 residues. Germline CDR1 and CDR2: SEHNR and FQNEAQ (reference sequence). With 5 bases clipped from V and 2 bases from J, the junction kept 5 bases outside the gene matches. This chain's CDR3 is CASSPQGAGNQPQHF. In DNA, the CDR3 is TGTGCCAGCAGCCCGCAGGGGGCTGGCAATCAGCCCCAGCATTTT. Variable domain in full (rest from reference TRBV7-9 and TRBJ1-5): DTGVSQNPRHKITKRGQNVTFRCDPISEHNRLYWYRQTLGQGPEFLTYFQNEAQLEKSRLLSDRFSAERPKGSFSTLEIQRTEQGDSAMYLCASSPQGAGNQPQHFGDGTRLSIL.

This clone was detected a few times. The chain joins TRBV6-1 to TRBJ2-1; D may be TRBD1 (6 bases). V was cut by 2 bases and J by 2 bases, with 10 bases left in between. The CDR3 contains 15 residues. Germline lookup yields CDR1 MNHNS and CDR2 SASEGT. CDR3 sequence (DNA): TGTGCCAGCAGTGAACGGACAGAGCCCTACAATGAGCAGTTCTTC. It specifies CASSERTEPYNEQFF.

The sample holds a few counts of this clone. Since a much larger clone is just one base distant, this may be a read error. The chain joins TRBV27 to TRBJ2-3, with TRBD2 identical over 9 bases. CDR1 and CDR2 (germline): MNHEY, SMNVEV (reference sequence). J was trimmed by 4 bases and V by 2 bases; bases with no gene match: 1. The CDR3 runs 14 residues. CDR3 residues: CASSLAGGADTQYF. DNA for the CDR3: TGTGCCAGCAGTTTAGCGGGAGGGGCAGATACGCAGTATTTT.

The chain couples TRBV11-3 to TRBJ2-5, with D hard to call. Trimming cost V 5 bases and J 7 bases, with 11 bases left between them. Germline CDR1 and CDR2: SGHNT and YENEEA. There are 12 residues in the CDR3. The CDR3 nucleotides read TGTGCCAGCAGCCCGGAGTCAGGGACCCAGTACTTC. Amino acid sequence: CASSPESGTQYF.

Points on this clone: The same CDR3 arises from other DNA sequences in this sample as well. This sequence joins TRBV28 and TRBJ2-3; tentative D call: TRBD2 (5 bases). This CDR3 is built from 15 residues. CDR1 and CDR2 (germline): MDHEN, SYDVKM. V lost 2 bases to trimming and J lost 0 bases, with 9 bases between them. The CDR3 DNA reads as TGTGCCAGCAGTTTAGCCGGACTTAGCACAGATACGCAGTATTTT. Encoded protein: CASSLAGLSTDTQYF.

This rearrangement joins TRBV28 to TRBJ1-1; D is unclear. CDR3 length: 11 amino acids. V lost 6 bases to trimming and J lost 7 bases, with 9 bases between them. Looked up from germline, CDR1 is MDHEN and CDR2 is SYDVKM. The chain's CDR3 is CASRTLGEAFF. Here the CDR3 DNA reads TGTGCCAGCAGAACATTAGGTGAAGCTTTCTTT.

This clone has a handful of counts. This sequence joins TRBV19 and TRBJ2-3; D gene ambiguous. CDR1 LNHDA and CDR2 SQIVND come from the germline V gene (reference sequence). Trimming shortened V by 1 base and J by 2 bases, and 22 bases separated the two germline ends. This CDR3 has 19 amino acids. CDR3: CASSIGGSPYSILTDTQYF. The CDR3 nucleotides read TGTGCCAGTAGTATAGGAGGCAGCCCTTATTCGATTCTCACAGATACGCAGTATTTT.

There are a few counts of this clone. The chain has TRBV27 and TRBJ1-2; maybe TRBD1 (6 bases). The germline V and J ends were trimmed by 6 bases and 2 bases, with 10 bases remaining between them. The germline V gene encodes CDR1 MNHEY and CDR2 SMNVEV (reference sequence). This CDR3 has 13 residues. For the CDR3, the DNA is TGTGCCAGCAGGTATGGGGGCAACTATGGCTACACCTTC. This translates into CASRYGGNYGYTF.

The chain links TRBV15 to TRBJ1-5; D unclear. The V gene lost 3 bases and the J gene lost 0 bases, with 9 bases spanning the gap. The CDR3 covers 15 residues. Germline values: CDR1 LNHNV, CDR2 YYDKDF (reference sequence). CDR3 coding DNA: TGTGCCACCAGCAGCCAAAGGTATAGCAATCAGCCCCAGCATTTT. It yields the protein CATSSQRYSNQPQHF. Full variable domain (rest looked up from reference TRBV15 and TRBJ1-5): DAMVIQNPRYQVTQFGKPVTLSCSQTLNHNVMYWYQQKSSQAPKLLFHYYDKDFNNEADTPDNFQSRRPNTSFCFLDIRSPGLGDTAMYLCATSSQRYSNQPQHFGDGTRLSIL.

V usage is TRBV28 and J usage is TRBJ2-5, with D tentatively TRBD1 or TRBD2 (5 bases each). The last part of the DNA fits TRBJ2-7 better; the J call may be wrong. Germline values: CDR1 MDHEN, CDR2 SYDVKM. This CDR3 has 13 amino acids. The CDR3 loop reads CASSLGTFYEQYF. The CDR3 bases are TGTGCCAGCAGTCTCGGGACCTTCTACGAGCAGTACTTC.

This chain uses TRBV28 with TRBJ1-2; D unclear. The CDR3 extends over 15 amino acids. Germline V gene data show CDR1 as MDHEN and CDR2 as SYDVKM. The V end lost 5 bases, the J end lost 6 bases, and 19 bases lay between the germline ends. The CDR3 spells CASSPYYGLIHGYTF. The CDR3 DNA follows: TGTGCCAGCAGTCCTTACTACGGCTTAATCCATGGCTACACCTTC.

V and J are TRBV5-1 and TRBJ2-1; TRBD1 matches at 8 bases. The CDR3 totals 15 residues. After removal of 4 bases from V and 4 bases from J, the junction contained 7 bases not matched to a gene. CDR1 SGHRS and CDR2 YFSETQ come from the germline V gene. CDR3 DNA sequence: TGCGCCAGCAGCCAGGACAGGGCGGAGTACAATGAGCAGTTCTTC. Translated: CASSQDRAEYNEQFF.

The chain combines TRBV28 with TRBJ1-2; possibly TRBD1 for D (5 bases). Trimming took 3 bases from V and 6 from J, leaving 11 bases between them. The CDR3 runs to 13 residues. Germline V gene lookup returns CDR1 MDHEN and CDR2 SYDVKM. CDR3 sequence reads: CASSLGRENGYTF. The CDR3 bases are TGTGCCAGCAGTTTGGGCAGGGAGAATGGCTACACCTTC.

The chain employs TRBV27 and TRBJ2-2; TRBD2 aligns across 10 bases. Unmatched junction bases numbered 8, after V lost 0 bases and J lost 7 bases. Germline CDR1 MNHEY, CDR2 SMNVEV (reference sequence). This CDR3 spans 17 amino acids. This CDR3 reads CASSLSSLAGVSGELFF. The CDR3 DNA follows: TGTGCCAGCAGTTTATCATCTCTAGCGGGAGTTAGCGGGGAGCTGTTTTTT.

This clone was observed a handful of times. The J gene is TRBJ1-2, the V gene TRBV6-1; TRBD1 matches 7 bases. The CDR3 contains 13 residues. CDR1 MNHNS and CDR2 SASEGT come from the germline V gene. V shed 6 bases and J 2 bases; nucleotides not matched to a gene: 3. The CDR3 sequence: CASRPGQNYGYTF. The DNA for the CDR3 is TGTGCCAGCAGACCGGGACAGAACTATGGCTACACCTTC.

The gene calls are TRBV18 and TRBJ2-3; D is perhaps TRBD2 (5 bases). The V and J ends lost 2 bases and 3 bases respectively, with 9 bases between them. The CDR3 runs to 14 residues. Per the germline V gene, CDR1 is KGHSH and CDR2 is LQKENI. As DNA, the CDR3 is TGTGCCAGCTCACCAAAGAGGGAAACAGATACGCAGTATTTT. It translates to CASSPKRETDTQYF.

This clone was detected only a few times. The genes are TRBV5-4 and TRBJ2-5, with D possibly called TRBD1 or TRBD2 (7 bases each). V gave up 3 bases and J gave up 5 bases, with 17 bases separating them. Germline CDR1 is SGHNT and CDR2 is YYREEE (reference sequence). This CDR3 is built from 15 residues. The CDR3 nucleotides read TGTGCCAGCAGCTCCAGACAGGGAGGGGAGGAGACCCAGTACTTC. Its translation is CASSSRQGGEETQYF.

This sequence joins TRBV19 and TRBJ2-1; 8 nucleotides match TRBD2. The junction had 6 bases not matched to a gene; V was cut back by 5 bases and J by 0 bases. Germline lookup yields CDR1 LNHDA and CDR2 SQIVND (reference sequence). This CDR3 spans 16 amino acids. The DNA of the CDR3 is TGTGCCAGTAGTGGAATAGCGGGACCCTCCTACAATGAGCAGTTCTTC. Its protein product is CASSGIAGPSYNEQFF.

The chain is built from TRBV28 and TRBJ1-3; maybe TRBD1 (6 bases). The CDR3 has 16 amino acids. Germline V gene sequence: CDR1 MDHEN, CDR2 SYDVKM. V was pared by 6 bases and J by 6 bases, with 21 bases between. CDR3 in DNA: TGTGCCAGCAGCTTTACGGTAGGGGGGCGCGAAAACACCATATATTTT. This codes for CASSFTVGGRENTIYF.

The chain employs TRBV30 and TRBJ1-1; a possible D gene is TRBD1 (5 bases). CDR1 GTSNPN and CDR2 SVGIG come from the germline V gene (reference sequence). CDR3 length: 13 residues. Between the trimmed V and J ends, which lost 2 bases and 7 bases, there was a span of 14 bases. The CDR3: CAWSTGWGDEAFF. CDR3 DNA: TGTGCCTGGAGTACCGGGTGGGGGGATGAAGCTTTCTTT.